The 28 T cell receptor beta chains presented below share a single source sample, sequenced in a study of cytomegalovirus exposure and HLA in healthy donors. The primer mix had 60 Vbeta and 13 Jbeta primers. Some clones are missing from TCRdb's copy, which holds only in-frame ones; the method was immunoSEQ multiplex PCR. This repertoire shows 130,000 to 150,000 clones, roughly 70% found once; its top ten account for around 4.5%. Material: PBMCs. Receptors originate from a man aged 18 to 35 in good health and CMV-seropositive.

The V call is TRBV9, the J call TRBJ1-2; 11 bases are a match to TRBD1. The CDR3 totals 15 residues. The V gene end was trimmed by 3 bases and the J gene end by 2 bases; junction bases not matched to a gene: 3. Germline loops: CDR1 SGDLS, CDR2 YYNGEE. CDR3 in amino acids: CASSAGQGANYGYTF. The CDR3 nucleotides read TGTGCCAGCAGCGCAGGACAGGGGGCGAACTATGGCTACACCTTC.

In this sample, this clone turned up a few times. The chain recombines TRBV12-2 with TRBJ2-7; no DNA check was done on the table's D call, TRBD1. TRBV12-2 is a known pseudogene. The CDR3 has 12 amino acids. DNA of the CDR3: TGTGCAAGTCGCTCCTGGGGCCACGAGCAGTACTTC. Its protein product is CASRSWGHEQYF.

The chain recombines TRBV7-2 with TRBJ2-7; no clear D. The CDR3 runs 12 residues. The V end lost 3 bases, the J end lost 5 bases, and 8 bases lay between the germline ends. The V gene's germline CDR1 is SGHTA and CDR2 FQGNSA. CDR3 bases: TGTGCCAGCAGCTTCACTTTGAACGAGCAGTACTTC. This sequence encodes CASSFTLNEQYF.

The gene calls are TRBV6-5 and TRBJ2-7, with D possibly TRBD1 on 5 matching bases. V dropped 5 bases and J dropped 5 bases, with 13 bases sitting between them. Germline loops: CDR1 MNHEY, CDR2 SVGAGI. The CDR3 spans 13 residues. The CDR3 region has the DNA TGTGCCAGCAGTCGGACACCTAGGGACGAGCAGTACTTC. Residues: CASSRTPRDEQYF.

V is TRBV7-9 and J is TRBJ1-1; D is uncertain. V gave up 0 bases and J gave up 9 bases, with 14 bases separating them. The CDR3 covers 14 residues. Germline values: CDR1 SEHNR, CDR2 FQNEAQ (reference sequence). The CDR3 DNA is TGTGCCAGCAGCTTAGCGCGGTCCCCCATACAAGCTTTCTTT. Its translation: CASSLARSPIQAFF.

This chain connects TRBV6-6 to TRBJ1-6, with a possible D match to TRBD1 (5 bases). Trimming took off 8 bases at V and 6 bases at J, with 17 bases between the two ends. The CDR3 sequence is 15 residues long. Germline V gene lookup returns CDR1 MNHNY and CDR2 SVGAGI (reference sequence). Here the CDR3 reads CASYLPDTFNSPLHF. CDR3 nucleotide sequence: TGTGCCAGCTATCTACCGGACACCTTTAATTCACCCCTCCACTTT.

The V and J genes are TRBV12-5 and TRBJ2-2; TRBD1 agrees at 8 bases. The CDR3 is made up of 17 amino acids. J lost 6 bases, V lost 0 bases, and 9 bases had no gene match. CDR1 is LGHNT, CDR2 FRNRAP, per germline. The CDR3, as DNA: TGTGCTAGTGGTTTGGTAATTGGACAGGGTTTGGCCGGGGAGCTGTTTTTT. Protein product: CASGLVIGQGLAGELFF.

The genes are TRBV6-6 and TRBJ1-2, with 7 bases that match TRBD1. The CDR3 contains 15 residues. CDR1 and CDR2 (germline): MNHNY, SVGAGI (reference sequence). V lost 4 bases and J lost 2; bases outside the gene matches: 7. The CDR3 here is CASSSAGTANYGYTF. In DNA form, the CDR3 reads TGTGCCAGCAGTTCCGCCGGGACAGCGAACTATGGCTACACCTTC.

The CDR3 here is CASRAGYGTEAFF. The CDR3 DNA sequence: TGTGCCAGCAGGGCGGGGTACGGCACTGAAGCTTTCTTT. This chain connects TRBV2 to TRBJ1-1, with no clear D. Between the trimmed V and J ends, which lost 6 bases and 4 bases, there was a span of 12 bases. There are 13 residues in the CDR3. The germline gives CDR1 SNHLY, CDR2 FYNNEI.

The J gene is TRBJ1-4, the V gene TRBV27; TRBD1 might be the D (6 bases). Germline V gives CDR1 MNHEY, CDR2 SMNVEV (reference sequence). V was cut by 7 bases and J by 5 bases, with 14 bases left in between. This CDR3 contains 14 residues. The CDR3 region is CASKVGQLNEKLFF. The CDR3 DNA sequence: TGTGCCAGCAAAGTAGGACAGTTAAATGAAAAACTGTTTTTT.

The chain employs TRBV18 and TRBJ1-1; unclear D gene. Between the trimmed V and J ends, which lost 3 bases and 0 bases, there was a span of 8 bases. The CDR3 contains 14 residues. Looked up from germline, CDR1 is KGHSH and CDR2 is LQKENI. The CDR3: CASSPVGMNTEAFF. The CDR3 nucleotides read TGTGCCAGCTCACCCGTGGGCATGAACACTGAAGCTTTCTTT.

The chain is built from TRBV2 and TRBJ2-5; 9 bases align to TRBD1. The ends lost 8 bases at V and 5 bases at J; junction bases unmatched: 6. From germline, CDR1 is SNHLY and CDR2 FYNNEI. This CDR3 has 13 residues. The DNA of the CDR3 is TGTGCCAGCGTTACAGGGGGCGCGGAGACCCAGTACTTC. Translation gives CASVTGGAETQYF.

This clone was seen a single time. The rearrangement uses TRBV20-1 and TRBJ1-2; D ambiguous. V dropped 6 bases and J dropped 7 bases, with 12 bases sitting between them. Germline loops: CDR1 DFQATT, CDR2 SNEGSKA (reference sequence). The CDR3 is made up of 11 amino acids. CDR3 loop: CSAAREVGYTF. The CDR3 coding sequence is TGCAGTGCCGCTAGGGAGGTTGGCTACACCTTC.

The V gene is TRBV6-5, the J gene TRBJ2-7, with 9 positions matching TRBD1. The length of the CDR3 is 14 residues. The V and J ends lost 6 bases and 4 bases, in that order; junction bases with no gene match: 7. Germline V gives CDR1 MNHEY, CDR2 SVGAGI. The CDR3 here is CASSQTGGLYEQYF. The CDR3 coding sequence is TGTGCCAGCAGCCAGACAGGGGGACTTTACGAGCAGTACTTC.

The chain employs TRBV5-6 and TRBJ2-7; D possibly corresponds to TRBD2 (5 bases). This CDR3 spans 15 amino acids. Germline values: CDR1 SGHDT, CDR2 YYEEEE. Trimming left V 1 base short and J 1 base short, with 12 bases between. DNA of the CDR3: TGTGCCAGCAGCTTGAACGGGGATGGATCCTACGAGCAGTACTTC. It specifies CASSLNGDGSYEQYF.

This chain connects TRBV2 to TRBJ2-7; a weak D match, TRBD2 (6 bases). Germline V gene data show CDR1 as SNHLY and CDR2 as FYNNEI. The CDR3 spans 15 residues. V lost 2 bases and J 0 bases, leaving 11 bases between the germline ends. The CDR3 DNA reads TGTGCCAGCAGTGAATATCGCGGGGCCTCCTACGAGCAGTACTTC. It encodes CASSEYRGASYEQYF.

The chain couples TRBV29-1 to TRBJ2-3; the D gene is possibly TRBD1 (6 bases). Between the trimmed V and J ends, which lost 3 bases and 2 bases, there was a span of 15 bases. CDR1 and CDR2 (germline): SQVTM, ANQGSEA. This CDR3 region has 15 residues. CDR3: CSVDSRQDFTDTQYF. In nucleotides, the CDR3 is TGCAGCGTTGATTCCCGACAGGATTTCACAGATACGCAGTATTTT.

The rearrangement uses TRBV27 and TRBJ1-1; TRBD1 matches at 10 bases. Germline loops: CDR1 MNHEY, CDR2 SMNVEV (reference sequence). CDR3 length: 14 amino acids. Trimming cost V 6 bases and J 6 bases; bases outside gene matches: 7. CDR3 sequence: CASRRQGAFAEAFF. DNA of the CDR3: TGTGCCAGCAGACGACAGGGGGCTTTCGCTGAAGCTTTCTTT.

The chain combines TRBV28 with TRBJ1-4; 8 bases are shared with TRBD1. The CDR3 totals 14 residues. CDR1 is MDHEN and CDR2 is SYDVKM in the germline V gene. V trimming: 6 bases; J trimming: 8 bases; junction bases outside the gene matches: 8. CDR3 amino acids: CASRLTGAREKLFF. CDR3 DNA: TGTGCCAGCAGATTGACAGGGGCTCGGGAAAAACTGTTTTTT.

The chain recombines TRBV29-1 with TRBJ2-7, with 7 nucleotides matching TRBD1. The CDR3 spans 13 residues. The germline gives CDR1 SQVTM, CDR2 ANQGSEA. V gave up 3 bases and J gave up 2 bases; unmatched junction bases: 4. CDR3 bases: TGCAGCGTTGAGGACAGGATCGCCTACGAGCAGTACTTC. It encodes CSVEDRIAYEQYF.

The chain is built from TRBV5-4 and TRBJ2-7; no clear D gene. The germline V and J ends were trimmed by 0 bases and 6 bases, with 10 bases remaining between them. Germline-derived CDR1 and CDR2 are SGHNT and YYREEE (reference sequence). CDR3 length equals 13 residues. CDR3 residues: CASSLGANSEQYF. CDR3 nucleotides: TGTGCCAGCAGCTTGGGGGCTAACAGCGAGCAGTACTTC. Based on the CDR3 plus reference TRBV5-4 and TRBJ2-7, the full variable domain is ETGVTQSPTHLIKTRGQQVTLRCSSQSGHNTVSWYQQALGQGPQFIFQYYREEENGRGNFPPRFSGLQFPNYSSELNVNALELDDSALYLCASSLGANSEQYFGPGTRLTVT.

The J gene is TRBJ1-1, the V gene TRBV5-6, with a weak D call TRBD1 (6 bases). V shed 0 bases and J shed 3 bases, with 6 bases lying between them. The CDR3 has 13 amino acids. Germline CDR1 SGHDT, CDR2 YYEEEE. CDR3 amino acids: CASSLDRDTEAFF. The CDR3 DNA sequence: TGTGCCAGCAGCTTGGACAGGGACACTGAAGCTTTCTTT.

V and J are TRBV4-1 and TRBJ2-1, with TRBD2 identical over 11 bases. CDR3 length: 15 amino acids. V lost 2 bases, J lost 10 bases, and 7 bases stayed unmatched. Germline CDR1 reads MGHRA; CDR2 reads YSYEKL. For the CDR3, the DNA is TGCGCCAGCAGCCAACATAGCGGGGGGGCCTTGGAGCAGTTCTTC. Translation gives CASSQHSGGALEQFF.

This clone has more than one count but fewer than ten. The chain recombines TRBV5-4 with TRBJ1-1; TRBD1 matches at 7 bases. The CDR3 runs to 16 residues. CDR1 is SGHNT, CDR2 YYREEE, per germline (reference sequence). V shed 0 bases, J shed 4 bases, and the junction held 9 bases outside the gene matches. The CDR3: CASSLGGQGESTEAFF. For the CDR3, the DNA is TGTGCCAGCAGCTTGGGGGGGCAGGGGGAGAGCACTGAAGCTTTCTTT.

This clone was recorded only once. The chain combines TRBV7-9 with TRBJ2-3; 7 nucleotides align to TRBD1. The CDR3 extends over 14 amino acids. V dropped 3 bases and J dropped 2; count of bases not matched to a gene: 2. CDR1 and CDR2 (germline): SEHNR, FQNEAQ (reference sequence). As DNA, the CDR3 is TGTGCCAGCAGCTTGGACAGGTACACAGATACGCAGTATTTT. It specifies CASSLDRYTDTQYF.

V and J are TRBV6-5 and TRBJ2-5; 9 bases are a match to TRBD2. The germline CDR1 and CDR2 sequences are MNHEY and SVGAGI. The CDR3 spans 14 residues. With V trimmed by 8 bases and J by 4 bases, 8 bases remained unmatched. CDR3: CASRTGGRGETQYF. The DNA for the CDR3 is TGTGCCAGCCGCACCGGCGGGAGGGGAGAGACCCAGTACTTC.

The chain couples TRBV11-2 to TRBJ2-7, with 7 bases identical to TRBD1. The CDR3 sequence is 15 residues long. From germline, CDR1 is SGHAT and CDR2 FQNNGV. V gave up 1 base and J gave up 1 base; unmatched junction bases: 4. The CDR3 reads CASSLGHRGSYEQYF. CDR3 nucleotide sequence: TGTGCCAGCAGCTTAGGACACAGGGGTTCCTACGAGCAGTACTTC.

V gene TRBV7-6 combines with J gene TRBJ2-5; TRBD2 agrees at 11 bases. Near its end, the DNA agrees better with TRBJ2-7, so the J call may be wrong. Germline values: CDR1 SGHVS, CDR2 FNYEAQ. There are 13 residues in the CDR3. CDR3 sequence: CASGGTSGYEQYF. Here the CDR3 DNA reads TGTGCCAGCGGGGGGACTAGCGGCTACGAGCAGTACTTC.